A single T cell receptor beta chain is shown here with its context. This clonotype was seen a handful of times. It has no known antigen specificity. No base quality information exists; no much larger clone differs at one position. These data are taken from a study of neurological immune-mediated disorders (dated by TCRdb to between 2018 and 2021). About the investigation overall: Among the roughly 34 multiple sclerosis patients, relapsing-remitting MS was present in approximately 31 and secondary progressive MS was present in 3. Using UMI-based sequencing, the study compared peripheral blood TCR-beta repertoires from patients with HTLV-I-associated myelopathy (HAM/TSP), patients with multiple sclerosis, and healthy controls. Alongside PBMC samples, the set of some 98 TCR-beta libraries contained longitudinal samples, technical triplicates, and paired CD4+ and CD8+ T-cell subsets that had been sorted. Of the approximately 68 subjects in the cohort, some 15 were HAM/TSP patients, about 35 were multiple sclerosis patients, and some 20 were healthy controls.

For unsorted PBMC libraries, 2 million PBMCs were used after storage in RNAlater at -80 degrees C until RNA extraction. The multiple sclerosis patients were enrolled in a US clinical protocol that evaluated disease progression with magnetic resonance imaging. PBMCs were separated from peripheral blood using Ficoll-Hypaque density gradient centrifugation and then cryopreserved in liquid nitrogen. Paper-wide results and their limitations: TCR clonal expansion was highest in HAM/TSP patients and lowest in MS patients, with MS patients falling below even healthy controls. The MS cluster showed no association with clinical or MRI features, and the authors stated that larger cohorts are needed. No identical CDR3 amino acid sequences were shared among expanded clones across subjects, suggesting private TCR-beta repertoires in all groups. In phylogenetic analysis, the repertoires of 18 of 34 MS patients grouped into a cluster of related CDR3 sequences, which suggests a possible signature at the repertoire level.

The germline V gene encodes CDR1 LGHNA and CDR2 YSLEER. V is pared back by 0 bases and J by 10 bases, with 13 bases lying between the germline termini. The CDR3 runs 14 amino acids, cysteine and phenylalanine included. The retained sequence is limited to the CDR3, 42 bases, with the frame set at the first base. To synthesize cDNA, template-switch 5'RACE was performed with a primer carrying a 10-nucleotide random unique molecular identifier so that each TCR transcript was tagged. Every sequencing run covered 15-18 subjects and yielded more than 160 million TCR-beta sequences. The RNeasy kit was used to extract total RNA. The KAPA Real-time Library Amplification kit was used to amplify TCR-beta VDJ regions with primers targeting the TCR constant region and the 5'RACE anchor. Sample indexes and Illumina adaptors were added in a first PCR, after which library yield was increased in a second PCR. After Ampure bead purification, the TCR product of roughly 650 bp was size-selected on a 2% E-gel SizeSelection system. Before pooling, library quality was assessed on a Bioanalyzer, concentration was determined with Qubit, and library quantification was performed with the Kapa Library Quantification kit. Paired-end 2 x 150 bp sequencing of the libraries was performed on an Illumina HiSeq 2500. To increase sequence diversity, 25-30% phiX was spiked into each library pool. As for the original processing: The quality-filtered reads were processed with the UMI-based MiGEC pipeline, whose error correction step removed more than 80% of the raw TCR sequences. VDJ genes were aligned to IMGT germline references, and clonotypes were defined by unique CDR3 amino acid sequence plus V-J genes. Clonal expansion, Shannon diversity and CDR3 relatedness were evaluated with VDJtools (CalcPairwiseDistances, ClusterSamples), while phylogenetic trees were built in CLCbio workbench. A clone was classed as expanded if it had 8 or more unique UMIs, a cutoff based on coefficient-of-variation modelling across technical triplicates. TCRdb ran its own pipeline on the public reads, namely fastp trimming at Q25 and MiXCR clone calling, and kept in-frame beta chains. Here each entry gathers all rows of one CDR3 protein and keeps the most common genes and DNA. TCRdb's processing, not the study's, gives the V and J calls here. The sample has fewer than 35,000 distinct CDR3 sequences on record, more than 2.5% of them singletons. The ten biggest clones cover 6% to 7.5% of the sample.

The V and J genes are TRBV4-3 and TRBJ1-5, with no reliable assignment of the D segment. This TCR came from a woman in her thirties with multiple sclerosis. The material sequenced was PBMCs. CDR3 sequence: CASSQDEFLGPQHF. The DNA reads TGCGCCAGCAGCCAAGATGAATTCCTTGGTCCCCAGCATTTT.